Presented here are 5 T cell receptor beta chains from one specimen sequenced in a study of identical twins. TCRdb reanalysed the 5' RACE reads using MiXCR and keeps one entry per CDR3 protein. This table has about 720,000 distinct CDR3 sequences, about 20% appearing once. This sample also appeared in a second study, on T cells expressing NK-cell markers.

The sequencing sample was made of PBMCs. Receptors were obtained from a woman under 30 in good health.

This clonotype was seen a handful of times. The chain employs TRBV29-1 and TRBJ2-5, with 8 positions matching TRBD2. The V gene's germline CDR1 is SQVTM and CDR2 ANQGSEA. V gave up 3 bases and J gave up 5 bases; unmatched junction bases: 8. The CDR3 contains 14 residues. The CDR3 region is CSVDQAGEGETQYF. The DNA of the CDR3 is TGCAGCGTTGACCAAGCGGGAGAGGGGGAGACCCAGTACTTC.

The table lists this clonotype with a few counts. The chain is built from TRBV10-3 and TRBJ2-7; TRBD2 matches at 7 bases. V was clipped by 10 bases and J by 5 bases; unmatched bases: 11. Looked up from germline, CDR1 is ENHRY and CDR2 is SYGVKD. CDR3 length: 13 residues. The CDR3 here is CASEPSGTHEQYF. The CDR3 coding sequence is TGTGCCAGCGAACCCAGCGGGACCCACGAGCAGTACTTC.

The rearrangement links TRBV10-3 to TRBJ2-7; 12 nucleotides agree with TRBD2. The CDR3 covers 13 residues. In germline, CDR1 is ENHRY, CDR2 SYGVKD. V gave up 6 bases and J gave up 6 bases; unmatched junction bases: 3. CDR3 DNA: TGTGCCATCAGGGTGACTAGCGGGAGCGAGCAGTACTTC. It is translated as CAIRVTSGSEQYF.

The sample holds a few counts of this clonotype. The rearrangement links TRBV12-3 or TRBV12-4 to TRBJ2-5; possibly TRBD1 for D (5 bases). The V gene lost 6 bases and the J gene lost 2 bases, with 19 bases spanning the gap. CDR3 length: 16 residues. The CDR3: CASRSGPVGRQETQYF. In DNA form, the CDR3 reads TGTGCCAGCAGGAGTGGGCCAGTGGGGCGACAAGAGACCCAGTACTTC.

This clonotype was seen a few times. The rearrangement links TRBV5-5 to TRBJ2-1; D might be TRBD2 (6 bases). Trimming left V 1 base short and J 6 bases short, with 14 bases between. CDR1 is SGHKS and CDR2 is YYEKEE in the germline V gene (reference sequence). The CDR3 sequence is 15 residues long. This CDR3 is CASSLWELAFNEQFF. The CDR3 nucleotides read TGTGCCAGCAGCTTGTGGGAACTAGCCTTCAATGAGCAGTTCTTC. The full variable domain, in which reference TRBV5-5 and TRBJ2-1 provide the parts outside the CDR3, is DAGVTQSPTHLIKTRGQQVTLRCSPISGHKSVSWYQQVLGQGPQFIFQYYEKEERGRGNFPDRFSARQFPNYSSELNVNALLLGDSALYLCASSLWELAFNEQFFGPGTRLTVL.